The T cell receptor beta chain described here comes from a study of cytomegalovirus exposure and HLA in healthy donors. Notes on the study in general: A few chains tied to CMV proved CMV antigen-specific in vitro. Later, an analysis found that TCR clusters from the first cohort tended to co-occur in the 90 to 150 validation repertoires. The authors enumerated 180 or so TCR beta chains as linked to cytomegalovirus.

Repertoires were generated with immunoSEQ multiplex PCR, while TCRdb's copy carries only in-frame clones and drops some. The sample yields 200,000 to 250,000 clones, approximately 87% seen once. The donors were in the 120-subject validation cohort; that cohort was separate from the approximately 700-subject first cohort. The CDR3 length is 14 residues. Germline V gene sequence: CDR1 MDHEN, CDR2 SYDVKM. Trimming took 3 bases from V and 4 from J, leaving 12 bases between them. As for this clone: Antigen unknown.

The sequenced sample was PBMCs. This TCR was recovered from a man aged 18 to 29 in good health and CMV-seronegative. The chain links TRBV28 to TRBJ1-1; D gene unclear. This CDR3 reads CASSLVAAVTEAFF. As DNA, the CDR3 is TGTGCCAGCAGTTTGGTAGCTGCGGTCACTGAAGCTTTCTTT.